This T cell receptor beta chain was sequenced in a study of shared clonotypes between healthy human individuals. Study results and caveats: Inspection by rarefaction showed sorted-subset sequencing to be incomplete despite large depth.

Measured with immunoSEQ multiplex PCR; TCRdb has only the in-frame clones, and not every one. The table records about 2 million clones, over 85% of them present only once. Cells designated naive CD8 were CD45RO-negative and were positively selected for CCR7, with terminally differentiated effector memory CD45RA+ cells excluded. Comments on this clone: As yet, its antigen is unknown. At the DNA level, this CDR3 is encoded by other sequences in the same sample as well.

CDR1 is LNHDA, CDR2 SQIVND, per germline (reference sequence). V was pared by 1 base and J by 6 bases, with 9 bases between. This CDR3 contains 13 residues. The sequence derives from a young man in good health. Source material: naive CD8+ T cells sorted from blood. This rearrangement joins TRBV19 to TRBJ1-2; D possibly corresponds to TRBD1 (6 bases). The CDR3, as DNA: TGTGCCAGTAGTATAGTTCCAGGGGATGGCTACACCTTC. It encodes CASSIVPGDGYTF.